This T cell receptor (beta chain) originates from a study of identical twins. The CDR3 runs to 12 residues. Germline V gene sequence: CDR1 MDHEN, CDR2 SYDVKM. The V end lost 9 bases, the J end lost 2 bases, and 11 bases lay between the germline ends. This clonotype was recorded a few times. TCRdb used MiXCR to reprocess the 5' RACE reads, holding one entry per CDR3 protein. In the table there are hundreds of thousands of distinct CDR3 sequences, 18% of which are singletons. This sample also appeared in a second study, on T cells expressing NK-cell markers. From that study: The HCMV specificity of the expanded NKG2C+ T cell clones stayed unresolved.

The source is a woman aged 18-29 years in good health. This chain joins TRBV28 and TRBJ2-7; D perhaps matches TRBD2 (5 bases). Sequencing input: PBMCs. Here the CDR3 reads CASKAEPYEQYF. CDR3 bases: TGTGCCAGTAAAGCGGAACCCTACGAGCAGTACTTC.